This T cell receptor (beta chain) was identified in a study of T-cell reconstitution after alpha-beta-depleted transplantation in children. Preparing the TCRbeta library involved the use of unique molecular identifiers. TCRdb re-analysed the PCR reads in MiXCR, keeping a single row per CDR3 protein. Of roughly 610,000 distinct CDR3 sequences detected, more than 9% appear once; the ten largest clones hold roughly 4%. The CDR3 has 15 amino acids. The germline V gene encodes CDR1 KGHDR and CDR2 SFDVKD. V was shortened by 4 bases and J by 2 bases, with 13 bases between the two germline ends. This clonotype occurred a few times.

This sequence originates from a human donor who donated a stem cell graft to a child with acute myeloid leukemia. This specimen consisted of PBMCs from the stem cell graft donor, obtained from the stem cell graft. This chain connects TRBV24-1 to TRBJ2-5; possibly TRBD1 for D (6 bases). The CDR3 nucleotides are TGTGCCACCAGTGAGACAGGTTCCTTACAAGAGACCCAGTACTTC. Its translation: CATSETGSLQETQYF.